This TCR beta chain was observed in a study of human T cells and chemical hapten exposure. Study-wide points: No shift was seen in TCRs above 1 in 1000 frequency with DPC sensitization.

Specified time point: patch test 1, 2 weeks after DPC sensitization. Treatment given: therapeutic diphenylcyclopropenone sensitization with weekly scalp DPC. Ahead of each patch test application, blood was drawn. In the case of this clonotype: What it binds is not known.

Germline values: CDR1 SGHDT, CDR2 YYEEEE. This CDR3 spans 13 amino acids. Trimming removed 2 bases at V and 3 bases at J, with 3 bases between. The library attached unique molecular identifiers to individual cDNA molecules. TCRdb processed the RACE reads anew with MiXCR; each CDR3 protein has one entry. The profile shows 95,000 or so distinct CDR3 sequences, roughly a tenth of them singletons. The origin of this receptor is a middle-aged man with alopecia areata. Some clones in this sample may be carry-over from other donors' samples. The rearrangement joins TRBV5-6 to TRBJ2-6; no clear D. This sample comprised whole blood, obtained in connection with sensitization to the hapten diphenylcyclopropenone (DPC). This CDR3 reads CASSFIGANVLTF. As DNA, the CDR3 is TGTGCCAGCAGCTTCATTGGGGCCAACGTCCTGACTTTC.